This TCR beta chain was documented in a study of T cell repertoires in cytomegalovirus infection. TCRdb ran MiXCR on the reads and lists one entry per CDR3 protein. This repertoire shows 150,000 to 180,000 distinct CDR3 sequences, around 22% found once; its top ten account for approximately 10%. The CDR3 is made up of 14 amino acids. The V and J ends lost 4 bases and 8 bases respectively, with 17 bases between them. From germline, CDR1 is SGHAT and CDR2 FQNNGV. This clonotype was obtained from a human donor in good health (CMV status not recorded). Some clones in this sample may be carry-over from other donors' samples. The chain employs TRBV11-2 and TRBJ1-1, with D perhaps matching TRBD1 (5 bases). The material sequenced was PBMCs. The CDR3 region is CASSSSGGLTEAFF. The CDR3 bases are TGTGCCAGCAGCTCATCGGGGGGGTTAACCGAAGCTTTCTTT. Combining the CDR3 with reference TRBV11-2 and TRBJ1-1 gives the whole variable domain EAGVAQSPRYKIIEKRQSVAFWCNPISGHATLYWYQQILGQGPKLLIQFQNNGVVDDSQLPKDRFSAERLKGVDSTLKIQPAKLEDSAVYLCASSSSGGLTEAFFGQGTRLTVV.